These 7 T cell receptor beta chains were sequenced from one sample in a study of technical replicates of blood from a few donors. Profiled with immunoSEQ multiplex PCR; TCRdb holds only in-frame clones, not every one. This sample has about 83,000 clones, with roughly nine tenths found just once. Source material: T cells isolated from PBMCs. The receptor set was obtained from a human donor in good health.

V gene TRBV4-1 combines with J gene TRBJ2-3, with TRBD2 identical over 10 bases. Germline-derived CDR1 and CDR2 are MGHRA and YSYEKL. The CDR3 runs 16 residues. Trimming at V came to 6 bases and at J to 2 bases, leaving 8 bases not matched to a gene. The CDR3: CASRGAGTSATDTQYF. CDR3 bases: TGCGCCAGCAGAGGGGCCGGGACTAGCGCCACAGATACGCAGTATTTT.

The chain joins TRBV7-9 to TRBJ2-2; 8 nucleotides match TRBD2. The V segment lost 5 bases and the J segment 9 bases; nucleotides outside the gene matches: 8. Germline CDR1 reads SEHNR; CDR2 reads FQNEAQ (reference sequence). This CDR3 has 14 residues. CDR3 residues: CASSSGLAHWELFF. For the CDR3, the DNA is TGTGCCAGCAGCAGTGGACTAGCTCACTGGGAGCTGTTTTTT. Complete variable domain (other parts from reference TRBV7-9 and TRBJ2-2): DTGVSQNPRHKITKRGQNVTFRCDPISEHNRLYWYRQTLGQGPEFLTYFQNEAQLEKSRLLSDRFSAERPKGSFSTLEIQRTEQGDSAMYLCASSSGLAHWELFFGEGSRLTVL.

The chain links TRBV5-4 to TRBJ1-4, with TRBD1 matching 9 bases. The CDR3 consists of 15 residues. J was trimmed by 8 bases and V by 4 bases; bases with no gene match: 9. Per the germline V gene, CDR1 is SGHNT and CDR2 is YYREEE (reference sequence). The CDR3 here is CASSLAGTGKEKLFF. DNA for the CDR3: TGTGCCAGCAGCCTGGCCGGGACAGGGAAGGAAAAACTGTTTTTT.

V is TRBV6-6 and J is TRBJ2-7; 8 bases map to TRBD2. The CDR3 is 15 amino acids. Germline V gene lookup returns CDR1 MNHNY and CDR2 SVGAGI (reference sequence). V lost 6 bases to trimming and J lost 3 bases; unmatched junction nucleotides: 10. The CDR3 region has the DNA TGTGCCAGCAGCCCCTCGCGGACTAGCTTCTACGAGCAGTACTTC. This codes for CASSPSRTSFYEQYF.

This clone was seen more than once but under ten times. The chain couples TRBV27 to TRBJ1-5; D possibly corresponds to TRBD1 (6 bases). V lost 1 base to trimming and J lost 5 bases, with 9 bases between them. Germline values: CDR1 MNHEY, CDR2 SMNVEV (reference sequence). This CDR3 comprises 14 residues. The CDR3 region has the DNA TGTGCCAGCAGTTTATTCAGGGGAGATCAGCCCCAGCATTTT. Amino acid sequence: CASSLFRGDQPQHF.

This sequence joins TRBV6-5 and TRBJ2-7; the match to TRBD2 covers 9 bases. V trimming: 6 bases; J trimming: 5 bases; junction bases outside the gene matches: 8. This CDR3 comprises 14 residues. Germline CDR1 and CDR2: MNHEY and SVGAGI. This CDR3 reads CASRSYSGRDEQYF. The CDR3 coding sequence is TGTGCCAGCAGATCCTATAGCGGGAGAGACGAGCAGTACTTC.

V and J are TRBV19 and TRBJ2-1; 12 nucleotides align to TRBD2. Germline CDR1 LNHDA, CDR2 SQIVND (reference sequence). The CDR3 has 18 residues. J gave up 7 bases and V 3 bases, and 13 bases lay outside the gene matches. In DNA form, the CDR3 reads TGTGCCAGTAGTATGGGGGCTAGCGGGAGGGGATGGTGGAATGAGCAGTTCTTC. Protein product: CASSMGASGRGWWNEQFF.